One sample yielded the 15 T cell receptor beta chains listed below, sequenced in a study of T cells in Graves' hyperthyroidism and ophthalmopathy. TCR beta CDR3 regions were amplified from RNA transcripts. In the first-round RT-PCR of the TCR CDR3, the HTBI primer set was used. Each CDR3 protein gets one entry after TCRdb re-called the multiplex PCR reads with MiXCR. Of fewer than 350,000 distinct CDR3 sequences detected, around a sixth appear once; the ten largest clones hold about 49%. The sample taken for sequencing was blood. These receptors were collected from a woman between 50 and 59 years old with Graves' hyperthyroidism.

This rearrangement joins TRBV7-3 to TRBJ2-7; D assignment may be TRBD1 or TRBD2 (5 bases each). CDR3 size: 15 residues. Germline V gene sequence: CDR1 SGHTA, CDR2 FQGTGA. The V end lost 5 bases, the J end lost 0 bases, and 14 bases lay between the germline ends. The CDR3 DNA is TGTGCCAGCAGCCTGGCCCCGGGACCCTCCTACGAGCAGTACTTC. Protein sequence: CASSLAPGPSYEQYF.

Concerning this clonotype: A read error may account for a junction end that differs from germline. The chain uses TRBV3-1 and TRBJ1-5; 8 nucleotides align to TRBD1. This CDR3 spans 15 amino acids. Germline V gene sequence: CDR1 LGHDT, CDR2 YNNKEL (reference sequence). CDR3 coding DNA: TGTGCCAGCAGCTTGACAGGGGAGGCGAATCAGTCCCAGCATTTT. Its protein product is CASSLTGEANQSQHF.

This clonotype was counted many times. J is TRBJ1-5 and V is TRBV6-1; unclear D gene. Trimming cost V 8 bases and J 5 bases, with 13 bases left between them. The CDR3 runs to 13 residues. The V gene's germline CDR1 is MNHNS and CDR2 SASEGT. This CDR3 is CASAPLPDQPQHF. Written as DNA, the CDR3 is TGTGCCAGCGCGCCCTTACCAGATCAGCCCCAGCATTTT.

The chain recombines TRBV27 with TRBJ2-7, with D possibly TRBD2 on 6 matching bases. Per germline, CDR1 MNHEY and CDR2 SMNVEV (reference sequence). V was shortened by 2 bases and J by 2 bases, with 13 bases between the two germline ends. CDR3 length equals 15 residues. CDR3 sequence: CASSLGYSGPYEQYF. In DNA form, the CDR3 reads TGTGCCAGCAGTTTAGGGTATAGCGGCCCCTACGAGCAGTACTTC.

The genes are TRBV2 and TRBJ1-6, with D hard to call. Looked up from germline, CDR1 is SNHLY and CDR2 is FYNNEI. V gave up 8 bases and J gave up 1 base, with 12 bases separating them. The CDR3 extends over 15 amino acids. CDR3 sequence: CASDRVRSYNSPLHF. The CDR3 nucleotides read TGTGCCAGCGATCGGGTACGGTCCTATAATTCACCCCTCCACTTT.

This chain uses TRBV3-1 with TRBJ1-4; D is unresolved. There are 14 residues in the CDR3. V gave up 4 bases and J gave up 7 bases, with 13 bases separating them. From germline, CDR1 is LGHDT and CDR2 YNNKEL (reference sequence). The CDR3 DNA follows: TGTGCCAGCAGCCTCACTCGAGGCGGTGAAAAACTGTTTTTT. Encoded protein: CASSLTRGGEKLFF.

V and J are TRBV20-1 and TRBJ2-5; 9 nucleotides match TRBD1. Per germline, CDR1 DFQATT and CDR2 SNEGSKA (reference sequence). V trimming: 6 bases; J trimming: 0 bases; junction bases outside the gene matches: 14. The CDR3 is made up of 17 amino acids. The CDR3 is CSATAKGQGIYQETQYF. The CDR3 nucleotides are TGCAGTGCCACGGCAAAAGGACAGGGGATTTACCAAGAGACCCAGTACTTC.

This clonotype was found a few times. The V and J genes are TRBV20-1 and TRBJ1-5; possible D gene TRBD1, 6 bases. Trimming took off 6 bases at V and 0 bases at J, with 6 bases between the two ends. CDR1 and CDR2 (germline): DFQATT, SNEGSKA (reference sequence). This CDR3 region has 12 residues. CDR3 in DNA: TGCAGTGCCAGGGGTAGCAATCAGCCCCAGCATTTT. Protein product: CSARGSNQPQHF.

This sequence joins TRBV12-3 or TRBV12-4 and TRBJ1-3; D not certain. V gave up 4 bases and J gave up 1 base, with 11 bases separating them. This CDR3 has 15 residues. CDR3 DNA sequence: TGTGCCAGCAGTTCACCGACCCAGTCTGGAAACACCATATATTTT. Amino acid sequence: CASSSPTQSGNTIYF.

This clonotype was seen ten or more times. The rearrangement links TRBV18 to TRBJ2-1, with a weak D call TRBD1 (6 bases). The CDR3 extends over 15 amino acids. V shed 3 bases and J shed 6 bases, with 15 bases lying between them. Germline CDR1 reads KGHSH; CDR2 reads LQKENI. The CDR3 bases are TGTGCCAGCTCACCGAGGCAGGACAGAGCCAATGAGCAGTTCTTC. It is translated as CASSPRQDRANEQFF.

This clonotype came up a few times. This chain joins TRBV10-3 and TRBJ1-1; no reliable D call. The V gene's germline CDR1 is ENHRY and CDR2 SYGVKD. The CDR3 is made up of 11 amino acids. V lost 2 bases and J 4 bases, leaving 2 bases between the germline ends. CDR3 sequence reads: CAISEGTEAFF. CDR3 bases: TGTGCCATCAGTGAGGGCACTGAAGCTTTCTTT.

This clonotype has just a few counts. The J gene is TRBJ2-7, the V gene TRBV5-5, with D possibly TRBD1 on 6 matching bases. Germline V CDR1 and CDR2: SGHKS, YYEKEE (reference sequence). This CDR3 has 13 residues. The V end lost 3 bases, the J end lost 4 bases, and 11 bases lay between the germline ends. The CDR3 DNA sequence: TGTGCCAGCAGCTGGGAAGGGGGTTACGAGCAGTACTTC. This encodes CASSWEGGYEQYF.

In this sample, this clonotype turned up a few times. The chain is built from TRBV27 and TRBJ1-2; a weak D match, TRBD1 (5 bases). Trimming removed 0 bases at V and 4 bases at J, with 15 bases between. Germline CDR1 is MNHEY and CDR2 is SMNVEV (reference sequence). This CDR3 region has 16 residues. The CDR3 DNA is TGTGCCAGCAGTTTATCGGCCCTACGACAGCCCTATGGCTACACCTTC. The encoded protein is CASSLSALRQPYGYTF.

The chain joins TRBV19 to TRBJ1-5; D perhaps matches TRBD1 (6 bases). This CDR3 has 16 residues. CDR1 and CDR2 (germline): LNHDA, SQIVND (reference sequence). Trimming cost V 1 base and J 5 bases, with 15 bases left between them. CDR3 coding DNA: TGTGCCAGTAGTATAGGAGGGGGGCGCGAGGATCAGCCCCAGCATTTT. This sequence encodes CASSIGGGREDQPQHF.

This clonotype turned up a few times. The chain uses TRBV2 and TRBJ2-1; 7 positions match TRBD1. Germline values: CDR1 SNHLY, CDR2 FYNNEI. The J segment lost 9 bases and the V segment lost 0 bases, leaving 11 bases of the junction unmatched. The CDR3 runs 16 residues. DNA of the CDR3: TGTGCCAGCAGTGAAGCGCTAAGTTTAGGGGGCTTTGAGCAGTTCTTC. It codes for CASSEALSLGGFEQFF.